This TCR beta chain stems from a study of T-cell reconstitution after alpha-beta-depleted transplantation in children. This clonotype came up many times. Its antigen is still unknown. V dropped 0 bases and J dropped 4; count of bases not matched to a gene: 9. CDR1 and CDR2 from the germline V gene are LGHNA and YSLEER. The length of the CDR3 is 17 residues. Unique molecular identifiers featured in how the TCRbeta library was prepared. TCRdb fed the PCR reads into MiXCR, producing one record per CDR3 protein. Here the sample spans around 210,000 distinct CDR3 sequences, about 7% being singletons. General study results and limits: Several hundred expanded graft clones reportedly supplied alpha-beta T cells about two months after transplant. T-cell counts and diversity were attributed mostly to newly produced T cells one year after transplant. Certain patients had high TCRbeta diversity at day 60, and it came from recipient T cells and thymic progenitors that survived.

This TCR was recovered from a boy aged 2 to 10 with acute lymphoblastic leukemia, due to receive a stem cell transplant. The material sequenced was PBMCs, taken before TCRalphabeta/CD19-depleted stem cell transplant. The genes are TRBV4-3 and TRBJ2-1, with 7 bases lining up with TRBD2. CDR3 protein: CASSQEPLAATYNEQFF. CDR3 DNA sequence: TGCGCCAGCAGCCAAGAACCGCTAGCGGCGACATACAATGAGCAGTTCTTC.